These T cell receptor beta chains were read from a single sample in a study of blood T cell repertoires in COVID-19. TCRdb keeps only in-frame clones here, not all; method: immunoSEQ multiplex PCR. The table has 250,000 to 300,000 clones, roughly 86% seen once. Sequences were obtained from peripheral blood. The receptor source for this set is a woman in her twenties or thirties with COVID-19, enrolled during active disease. Each CDR3 is given with its conserved first and last residue. A D gene is named only where the DNA matches it firmly. Rows give clone size only sometimes, using once, few, many, or a class for an expanded clone.

>-|TRBJ2-6|TRBV15|-
TGTGCCACCAGCAGAGAACAGGGTTCTGGGGCCAACGTCCTGACTTTC
CATSREQGSGANVLTF
>-|TRBJ1-1|TRBV4-3|-
TGCGCCAGCAGCCAAGGGGCGAGTGGAGGCACTGAAGCTTTCTTT
CASSQGASGGTEAFF
>TRBD1|TRBJ1-1|TRBV19|-
TGTGCCAGTACTCCGACAGGGGCGAGCACTGAAGCTTTCTTT
CASTPTGASTEAFF
>TRBD1|TRBJ1-2|TRBV5-6|-
TGTGCCAGCAGCCTTGGACAGGGGCCTAACTATGGCTACACCTTC
CASSLGQGPNYGYTF
>TRBD2|TRBJ2-7|TRBV7-9|-
TGTGCCAGCAGCAGGAGAACCGGGACTAGCGGGCCCCACGGTACCTACGAGCAGTACTTC
CASSRRTGTSGPHGTYEQYF
>TRBD2|TRBJ2-5|TRBV3-1/TRBV3-2|-
TGTGCCAGCAGCCAACTAGCGGAGAGGACGGAGACCCAGTACTTC
CASSQLAERTETQYF
>TRBD1|TRBJ2-3|TRBV28|-
TGTGCCAGCAGTCGACGGACAGGGGCAGCAGATACGCAGTATTTT
CASSRRTGAADTQYF
>-|TRBJ2-2|TRBV21-1|-
TGTGCCAGCAGCGCCCATCAAGCGCCGAACACCGGGGAGCTGTTTTTT
CASSAHQAPNTGELFF
>-|TRBJ1-6|TRBV27|-
TGTGCCAGCAGTTTACAGGGGACAAATTCACCCCTCCACTTT
CASSLQGTNSPLHF
>TRBD2|TRBJ2-1|TRBV4-3|-
TGCGCCAGCTCTAGCGGGGTACTTTACAATGAGCAGTTCTTC
CASSSGVLYNEQFF
>-|TRBJ1-2|TRBV7-2|-
TGTGCCAGCAGCTTAGCGGTACACAACAGGGCGAACTATGGCTACACCTTC
CASSLAVHNRANYGYTF
>-|TRBJ2-3|TRBV6-5|-
TGTGCCAGCAGTTACGGTGGGAGTACAGATACGCAGTATTTT
CASSYGGSTDTQYF
>-|TRBJ2-5|TRBV4-2|-
TGTGCCAGCAGCCGGAGCGGTCCAAGAGAGACCCAGTACTTC
CASSRSGPRETQYF
>-|TRBJ1-5|TRBV15|-
TGTGCCACCAGCAGGGGGGGATTTAGCAATCAGCCCCAGCATTTT
CATSRGGFSNQPQHF
>-|TRBJ1-2|TRBV6-1|-
TGTGCCAGCAGTGAAGGTCCAGGCTATGGCTACACCTTC
CASSEGPGYGYTF
>TRBD2|TRBJ2-3|TRBV28|-
TGTGCCAGCAGTTCCACGGGGGGGTTTCGATCAGATACGCAGTATTTT
CASSSTGGFRSDTQYF
>-|TRBJ1-1|TRBV6-2/TRBV6-3|-
TGTGCCAGCAGCTCCCTCGGGGGGTGGAACACTGAAGCTTTCTTT
CASSSLGGWNTEAFF
>TRBD2|TRBJ2-5|TRBV10-1|-
TGCGCCAGCAGTGAGTCCGGAGGACTAGATGGAGAGACCCAGTACTTC
CASSESGGLDGETQYF
>-|TRBJ2-2|TRBV7-2|-
TGTGCCAGCAGCTTAGCGAGCCCAGCGGGTAACACCGGGGAGCTGTTTTTT
CASSLASPAGNTGELFF
>-|TRBJ2-4|TRBV21-1|-
TGTGCCAGCAGCAAGAGGGGGCTGAAAAACATTCAGTACTTC
CASSKRGLKNIQYF
>TRBD2|TRBJ2-1|TRBV10-1|-
TGCGCCAGCAGTGAGACTAGCGGGGGCTACAATGAGCAGTTCTTC
CASSETSGGYNEQFF
>-|TRBJ2-5|TRBV7-2|few
TGTGCCAGCAGCTTCTTAGCAGAGACCCAGTACTTC
CASSFLAETQYF
>-|TRBJ2-5|TRBV7-9|-
TGTGCCAGCAGCTTCCTCAGGGGAGAGACCCAGTACTTC
CASSFLRGETQYF
>-|TRBJ2-1|TRBV9|-
TGTGCCAGCAGCGTAGGGCGGGATCTCAATGAGCAGTTCTTC
CASSVGRDLNEQFF
>TRBD1|TRBJ2-3|TRBV2|-
TGTGCCAGCAGACCGCAGGGGGCAGATACGCAGTATTTT
CASRPQGADTQYF
>TRBD2|TRBJ2-7|TRBV6-1|once
TGTGCCAGCAGTGTAGCGGGAGAGGTCTACGAGCAGTACTTC
CASSVAGEVYEQYF
>TRBD1|TRBJ2-7|TRBV6-5|-
TGTGCCAGCAGTAGAACCGGGACAGGTACCTACGAGCAGTACTTC
CASSRTGTGTYEQYF
>-|TRBJ1-6|TRBV5-4|few
TGTGCCAGCAGCCCCGACAGGAATCTGCGTAATTCACCCCTCCACTTT
CASSPDRNLRNSPLHF
>-|TRBJ1-4|TRBV7-2|-
TGTGCCAGCAGCCCAGAGTACAGCAAAGATTATGAAAAACTGTTTTTT
CASSPEYSKDYEKLFF
>TRBD2|TRBJ2-7|TRBV3-1/TRBV3-2|-
TGTGCCAGCAGCCTGGGACTAGCGGGAGTCTACGAGCAGTACTTC
CASSLGLAGVYEQYF
>TRBD1|TRBJ2-5|TRBV10-2|-
TGCGCCAGCAGTGTCCAGGGGGCCGGGCAAGAGACCCAGTACTTC
CASSVQGAGQETQYF
>-|TRBJ2-1|TRBV7-2|-
TGTGCCTCTCAGGAGGTGCTAGGCAATGAGCAGTTCTTC
CASQEVLGNEQFF
>-|TRBJ1-2|TRBV28|-
TGTGCCAGCACCCTGGGAGGGGCGAGGGGCTACACCTTC
CASTLGGARGYTF
>-|TRBJ1-4|TRBV18|-
TGTGCCAGCGCCCCGAGGGAAACTAATGAAAAACTGTTTTTT
CASAPRETNEKLFF
>-|TRBJ2-5|TRBV7-2|-
TGTGCCAGCAGCTCTTGGAGGCAGACCCAGTACTTC
CASSSWRQTQYF
>-|TRBJ1-6|TRBV18|-
TGTGCCAGCTCACCAGGGGCGGGAAATTCACCCCTCCACTTT
CASSPGAGNSPLHF
>TRBD1|TRBJ1-2|TRBV12-3/TRBV12-4|-
TGTGCCAGCACTCCGGGACAGTATGGCTACACCTTC
CASTPGQYGYTF
>-|TRBJ1-6|TRBV2|-
TGTGCCAGCACTGGGGGGGTTTTCTATAATTCACCCCTCCACTTT
CASTGGVFYNSPLHF
>-|TRBJ2-2|TRBV27|-
TGTGCCAGCAGTTTATCCCCCACCATGGAGGGAAGGGAGCTGTTTTTT
CASSLSPTMEGRELFF
>-|TRBJ2-5|TRBV18|once
TGTGCCAGCTCACCAGAGCAAGAGACCCAGTACTTC
CASSPEQETQYF
>-|TRBJ1-3|TRBV7-8|-
TGTGCCAGCAGCTTAGACGTCCTAGCCCTGGGCTCTGGAAACACCATATATTTT
CASSLDVLALGSGNTIYF
>-|TRBJ1-1|TRBV5-8|-
TGTGCCAGCAGCTTGGAGTATCCGAGCACTGAAGCTTTCTTT
CASSLEYPSTEAFF
>TRBD1|TRBJ2-5|TRBV18|-
TGTGCCAGCTCACCGTTGGGACAGGGAAAGACCCAGTACTTC
CASSPLGQGKTQYF
>-|TRBJ2-3|TRBV9|-
TGTGCCAGCAGCGTAGGGGCTTCTAACACAGATACGCAGTATTTT
CASSVGASNTDTQYF